This T cell receptor (beta chain) was identified during a study of Graves' ophthalmopathy and Graves' hyperthyroidism. About the research overall: The collection of peripheral blood took place at initial diagnosis, before any treatment. Study findings and constraints: The model flagged ophthalmopathy progression at about 71% sensitivity and about 72% specificity. Sensitivity of roughly 88% and specificity of about 84% were achieved when a 13-signature model separated ophthalmopathy from stable hyperthyroidism.

Investigators amplified TCR beta CDR3 regions from RNA transcripts. First-round RT-PCR with HTBI primers preceded a second-round multiplex PCR. One entry per CDR3 protein, called by TCRdb with MiXCR from the multiplex PCR reads. There are 300,000 to 400,000 distinct CDR3 sequences in the sample; 17% occur only once, and roughly 2.4% lies in the top ten. On this clonotype itself: Its antigen is undetermined.

Aged 18 to 65, hyperthyroidism patients had been newly diagnosed, with under 2 months' duration. Germline assignment: CDR1 MNHEY and CDR2 SMNVEV (reference sequence). The CDR3 has 15 residues. Germline trimming cut 6 bases from V and 8 bases from J; bases unmatched to any gene: 10. The gene calls are TRBV27 and TRBJ1-5, with TRBD1 matching over 10 bases. The receptor comes from an adult woman with stable Graves' hyperthyroidism. What was sequenced was peripheral blood. The CDR3 DNA sequence: TGTGCCAGCAGCTCACCGGGACAGGGGACGGAGCCCCAGCATTTT. Its translation: CASSSPGQGTEPQHF.